This TCR beta chain was obtained from a study of blood T cell repertoires in COVID-19. About the study: Samples of COVID-19 (acute and convalescent) were obtained from the United States, Italy and Spain. Sample material is recorded as cDNA or gDNA derived from T cells, B-cell-depleted T cells, or PBMCs.

In the authors' methods: Amplification from reference gene primers served as the basis for estimated nucleated cell counts. Here immunoSEQ multiplex PCR was the method, and the copy in TCRdb shows in-frame clones only, minus some. The D gene and trimming were derived from the DNA, and the V and J assignments and clone size from that table. Found here are 90,000 to 120,000 clones, about 88% of them singletons; the top ten hold approximately 2.1%. V was trimmed by 0 bases and J by 9 bases, leaving 9 bases between them. This CDR3 has 13 residues. Germline assignment: CDR1 GTSNPN and CDR2 SVGIG (reference sequence).

The rearrangement joins TRBV30 to TRBJ1-6; no definite D call. Material for sequencing was peripheral blood. This TCR was sampled from a human donor in a cohort sampled during active COVID-19. CDR3 protein: CAWSVSPGSPLHF. The CDR3 nucleotides are TGTGCCTGGAGTGTAAGTCCCGGTTCACCCCTCCACTTT.